This T cell receptor (beta chain) stems from a study of T cell responses to AZD1222 COVID-19 vaccine. Study overall: Whether given at about 4 or about 12 weeks, second doses were pooled.

Study outcomes and limitations: Dominant CD4 TCR responses targeted spike regions 160-218 and 743-854. Per reports, nearly half of all spike-specific TCRs target regions that are unmutated in variants. Donors in the cohort were predominantly white British and more often female, and clonal diversity was possibly underestimated.

V was trimmed by 3 bases and J by 5 bases, leaving 8 bases between them. The CDR3 extends over 13 amino acids. TCRdb's table, derived via immunoSEQ multiplex PCR, lists solely in-frame clones and lacks some. The sample shows approximately 130,000 clones, about 90% of them seen only once. Of note for this clone: The antigen is undetermined.

The sample here was peripheral blood, taken on day 0 of AZD1222 vaccination. This receptor was taken from an adult in good health. The rearrangement uses TRBV12-3 or TRBV12-4 and TRBJ1-5; D gene unclear. CDR3 sequence reads: CASSFGEYQPQHF. As DNA, the CDR3 is TGTGCCAGCAGTTTTGGCGAATATCAGCCCCAGCATTTT.